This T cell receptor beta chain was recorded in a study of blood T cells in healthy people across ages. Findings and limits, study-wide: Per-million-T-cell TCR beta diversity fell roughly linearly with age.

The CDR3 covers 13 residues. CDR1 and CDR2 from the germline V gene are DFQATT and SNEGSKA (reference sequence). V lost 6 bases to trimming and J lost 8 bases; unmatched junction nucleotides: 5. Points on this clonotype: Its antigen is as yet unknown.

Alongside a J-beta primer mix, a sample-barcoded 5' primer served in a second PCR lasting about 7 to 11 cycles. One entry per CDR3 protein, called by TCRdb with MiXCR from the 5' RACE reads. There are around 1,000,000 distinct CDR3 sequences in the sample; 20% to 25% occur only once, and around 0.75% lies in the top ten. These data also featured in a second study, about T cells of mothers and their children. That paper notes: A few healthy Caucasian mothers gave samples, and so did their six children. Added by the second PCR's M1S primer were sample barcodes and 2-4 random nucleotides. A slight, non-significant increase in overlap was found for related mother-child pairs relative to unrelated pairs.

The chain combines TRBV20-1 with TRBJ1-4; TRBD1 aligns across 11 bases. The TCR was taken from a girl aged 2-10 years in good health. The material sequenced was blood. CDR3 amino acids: CSARTGGSEKLFF. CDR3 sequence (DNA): TGCAGTGCCAGGACAGGGGGCTCGGAAAAACTGTTTTTT.